This T cell receptor beta chain was retrieved from a study of PD-L1 blockade in urothelial cancer. As to time point: pretreatment peripheral blood. The CDR3 has 15 amino acids. Trimming pared 7 bases from V and 2 bases from J, leaving 14 bases between. CDR1 MNHEY and CDR2 SVGAGI come from the germline V gene. The repertoire was sequenced with immunoSEQ multiplex PCR; TCRdb's copy has only in-frame clones and lacks some. The repertoire holds about 76,000 clones, approximately 87% seen once, with 3.5% to 5.5% in the top ten. This clonotype originated in a man between 70 and 80 years old with urothelial cancer. V gene TRBV6-5 combines with J gene TRBJ2-2; no definite D call. The starting material was PBMCs, obtained around atezolizumab (anti-PD-L1) treatment. The CDR3, as DNA: TGTGCCAGCAACAGAGTGGGCCTCAACACCGGGGAGCTGTTTTTT. Its translation is CASNRVGLNTGELFF.